This T cell receptor beta chain appears in the sequencing data of a study of CD8+ T cells in alopecia areata. Study-level background: Tofacitinib was given for 6 to 18 months, then stopped for 6 months.

This clone was seen a few times. Its antigen is as yet unknown. Overall study results and limits: More clonal than normal scalp was lesional scalp, particularly alopecia totalis/universalis.

V was shortened by 3 bases and J by 4 bases, with 12 bases between the two germline ends. CDR3 length equals 13 residues. The germline V gene has CDR1 SQVTM and CDR2 ANQGSEA. Investigators isolated RNA and reverse transcribed it into cDNA to act as the sequencing template. The protocol was immunoSEQ multiplex PCR, while the TCRdb copy is restricted to in-frame clones and leaves out a portion. Among approximately 150,000 clones, around 47% were seen once, and the ten largest hold about 6.4%. The source material was CD4+ T cells sorted from blood. The TCR sequence derives from a human donor with alopecia areata. The V gene is TRBV29-1, the J gene TRBJ2-5; D may be TRBD2 (6 bases). The CDR3 DNA follows: TGCAGCGTTGATCTCGGGGGAGGAGAGACCCAGTACTTC. Translated, it gives CSVDLGGGETQYF.